These 8 T cell receptor beta chains came from one sample sequenced in a study of lymphopenia after photon versus proton radiotherapy. Using immunoSEQ multiplex PCR, the repertoire was profiled, and TCRdb retains in-frame clones only, with some absent. The sample shows more than 60,000 clones, around 85% of them seen only once. Sequences were derived from peripheral blood, sampled from a patient treated with photon-based radiotherapy. Receptor source: a man between 35 and 55 years old with gastric cancer.

The chain employs TRBV6-6 and TRBJ1-5; D remains ambiguous. V dropped 6 bases and J dropped 6 bases, with 6 bases sitting between them. Germline CDR1 reads MNHNY; CDR2 reads SVGAGI (reference sequence). The CDR3 has 11 amino acids. The CDR3: CASRGSQPQHF. Written as DNA, the CDR3 is TGTGCCAGCAGGGGAAGTCAGCCCCAGCATTTT.

The chain combines TRBV27 with TRBJ1-5; 10 bases match TRBD1. Germline V CDR1 and CDR2: MNHEY, SMNVEV (reference sequence). CDR3 length equals 21 residues. After removal of 1 base from V and 2 bases from J, the junction contained 17 bases not matched to a gene. The CDR3 is CASSLWDPRDRGFSGNQPQHF. The CDR3 nucleotides are TGTGCCAGCAGTTTATGGGACCCTCGGGACAGGGGATTTTCGGGCAATCAGCCCCAGCATTTT.

The J gene is TRBJ2-7, the V gene TRBV4-2, with D unclear. This CDR3 is 16 amino acids long. V was clipped by 1 base and J by 3 bases, with 16 bases between them. The germline V gene encodes CDR1 LGHNA and CDR2 YNFKEQ. The CDR3 reads CASSQAERADFYEQYF. The CDR3 nucleotides read TGTGCCAGCAGCCAAGCTGAGAGAGCTGACTTCTACGAGCAGTACTTC.

V gene TRBV2 combines with J gene TRBJ1-2; D is ambiguous. Per germline, CDR1 SNHLY and CDR2 FYNNEI. The CDR3 covers 13 residues. Trimming took 2 bases from V and 5 from J, leaving 9 bases between them. CDR3 amino acids: CASSEPGVYGYTF. In nucleotides, the CDR3 is TGTGCCAGCAGTGAACCCGGGGTATATGGCTACACCTTC.

This chain links TRBV5-8 with TRBJ1-1; D call uncertain. Per the germline V gene, CDR1 is SGHTS and CDR2 is YDEGEE. This CDR3 spans 11 amino acids. Trimming removed 3 bases at V and 5 bases at J, with 5 bases between. CDR3 bases: TGTGCCAGCAGCTCCGTGACTGAAGCTTTCTTT. It encodes CASSSVTEAFF.

The chain recombines TRBV7-3 with TRBJ2-2; TRBD1 aligns across 9 bases. CDR3 length: 15 residues. Trimming removed 5 bases from V and 8 bases from J; junction bases left unmatched: 9. Germline values: CDR1 SGHTA, CDR2 FQGTGA. The CDR3 region has the DNA TGTGCCAGCAGCACCGGACAGGGGAGGTCGGGGGAGCTGTTTTTT. It is translated as CASSTGQGRSGELFF.

This clone came up once. This sequence joins TRBV29-1 and TRBJ2-1; D perhaps matches TRBD2 (6 bases). This CDR3 contains 16 residues. Germline V CDR1 and CDR2: SQVTM, ANQGSEA. The V end lost 2 bases, the J end lost 3 bases, and 17 bases lay between the germline ends. The CDR3 sequence is CSVEMQAGFLYNEQFF. The CDR3 coding sequence is TGCAGCGTTGAAATGCAGGCGGGGTTTCTCTACAATGAGCAGTTCTTC.

This clone appeared once. The chain couples TRBV19 to TRBJ2-4, with 9 bases that match TRBD1. V lost 4 bases, J lost 10 bases, and 11 bases stayed unmatched. CDR1 and CDR2 from the germline V gene are LNHDA and SQIVND (reference sequence). The CDR3 totals 15 residues. The CDR3 nucleotides read TGTGCCAGTAGTACCGGACAGGGGATGCGAAGGATTCAGTACTTC. Translating it yields CASSTGQGMRRIQYF.